The 29 T cell receptor beta chains in this list originate from one sample, sequenced in a study of shared T cell receptors in the human thymus. Repertoires were generated with immunoSEQ multiplex PCR, while TCRdb's copy carries only in-frame clones and drops some. The sample lists more than 550,000 clones, approximately 87% occurring once. The same data also went into a second study, on human thymus T cells.

The sample comprised thymocytes. These receptors all come from a boy under two years old with a congenital heart defect.

The rearrangement joins TRBV19 to TRBJ1-6; D is possibly TRBD1 (6 bases). Germline loops: CDR1 LNHDA, CDR2 SQIVND (reference sequence). Trimming took off 5 bases at V and 5 bases at J, with 16 bases between the two ends. This CDR3 comprises 16 residues. The CDR3 loop reads CASSGKQGSHNSPLHF. The CDR3 region has the DNA TGTGCCAGTAGTGGAAAACAGGGATCCCATAATTCACCCCTCCACTTT.

This clone was picked up a small number of times. The CDR3 loop reads CASSVPGYQETQYF. CDR3 DNA sequence: TGTGCCAGCAGTGTACCAGGGTACCAAGAGACCCAGTACTTC. The chain recombines TRBV25-1 with TRBJ2-5; a possible D gene is TRBD1 (5 bases). The V end was cut by 4 bases, the J end by 0 bases, with 9 bases between. Germline lookup yields CDR1 MGHDK and CDR2 SYGVNS. This CDR3 spans 14 amino acids.

The J gene is TRBJ2-7, the V gene TRBV7-9; TRBD1 agrees at 9 bases. Germline V gene data show CDR1 as SEHNR and CDR2 as FQNEAQ (reference sequence). V lost 1 base and J lost 1; bases outside the gene matches: 11. CDR3 size: 18 residues. Here the CDR3 DNA reads TGTGCCAGCAGCTTAGTAGGGGACAGGGTCTCGGAGTCCTACGAGCAGTACTTC. This translates into CASSLVGDRVSESYEQYF.

The chain recombines TRBV28 with TRBJ2-3, with D unclear. V shed 2 bases and J shed 0 bases, with 9 bases lying between them. Germline assignment: CDR1 MDHEN and CDR2 SYDVKM. The CDR3 contains 15 residues. The CDR3 DNA follows: TGTGCCAGCAGTTTAAGAAGAGGAAGCACAGATACGCAGTATTTT. Translated: CASSLRRGSTDTQYF.

The table lists this clone with a count of one. The CDR3 DNA reads TGTGCCAGCAGTGATCTGGCCCGGAACGACAGGGGAGGACCCAAGGAGACCCAGTACTTC. Protein sequence: CASSDLARNDRGGPKETQYF. V is TRBV2 and J is TRBJ2-5; 8 bases align to TRBD1. The V gene end was trimmed by 3 bases and the J gene end by 5 bases; junction bases not matched to a gene: 23. The CDR3 contains 20 residues. Germline CDR1 SNHLY, CDR2 FYNNEI.

This clone was seen only a few times. The chain has TRBV5-1 and TRBJ2-2; D perhaps matches TRBD1 (8 bases). The CDR3 contains 16 residues. V gave up 4 bases and J gave up 6 bases, with 19 bases separating them. Germline-derived CDR1 and CDR2 are SGHRS and YFSETQ. CDR3 sequence (DNA): TGCGCCAGCAGCCAGCAAGGACAGGGAGGGGCCGGGGAGCTGTTTTTT. It is translated as CASSQQGQGGAGELFF. The full variable domain, rest sourced from reference TRBV5-1 and TRBJ2-2, is KAGVTQTPRYLIKTRGQQVTLSCSPISGHRSVSWYQQTPGQGLQFLFEYFSETQRNKGNFPGRFSGRQFSNSRSEMNVSTLELGDSALYLCASSQQGQGGAGELFFGEGSRLTVL.

V gene TRBV15 combines with J gene TRBJ1-6, with D possibly matching TRBD1 (6 bases). The germline gives CDR1 LNHNV, CDR2 YYDKDF (reference sequence). The CDR3 length is 16 residues. Trimming stripped 0 bases from V and 7 bases from J, with 13 bases between. CDR3 sequence (DNA): TGTGCCACCAGCAGAGATGGACAGTTAGGGAATTCACCCCTCCACTTT. This sequence encodes CATSRDGQLGNSPLHF.

This clone was observed a few times. V and J are TRBV30 and TRBJ2-7, with 8 bases identical to TRBD2. The germline CDR1 and CDR2 sequences are GTSNPN and SVGIG (reference sequence). The junction had 2 bases not matched to a gene; V was cut back by 1 base and J by 0 bases. The CDR3 sequence is 14 residues long. This chain's CDR3 is CAWSGRGASYEQYF. For the CDR3, the DNA is TGTGCCTGGAGTGGGCGGGGGGCCTCCTACGAGCAGTACTTC.

V and J are TRBV10-3 and TRBJ2-5, with D perhaps TRBD1 (6 bases). V dropped 3 bases and J dropped 11 bases, with 19 bases sitting between them. There are 14 residues in the CDR3. The germline V gene encodes CDR1 ENHRY and CDR2 SYGVKD. CDR3 sequence reads: CAISDVRPAGEQYF. The CDR3 DNA follows: TGTGCCATCAGTGATGTCAGGCCAGCAGGGGAGCAGTACTTC.

The gene calls are TRBV27 and TRBJ1-2; 11 bases fit TRBD1. Germline V gene lookup returns CDR1 MNHEY and CDR2 SMNVEV (reference sequence). V lost 7 bases and J lost 4; bases outside the gene matches: 8. The CDR3 is 15 residues long. CDR3 in DNA: TGTGCCAGCACACCTCGGACAGGGGGCGTCTATGGCTACACCTTC. This translates into CASTPRTGGVYGYTF.

V gene TRBV6-5 combines with J gene TRBJ2-6; 7 positions match TRBD2. The CDR3 sequence is 15 residues long. The V gene's germline CDR1 is MNHEY and CDR2 SVGAGI. V shed 5 bases and J 2 bases; nucleotides not matched to a gene: 3. CDR3 amino acids: CASSASGPGANVLTF. DNA of the CDR3: TGTGCCAGCAGTGCTAGCGGTCCTGGGGCCAACGTCCTGACTTTC.

The chain recombines TRBV30 with TRBJ1-6; 7 nucleotides line up with TRBD1. J gave up 0 bases and V 4 bases, and 0 bases lay outside the gene matches. The V gene's germline CDR1 is GTSNPN and CDR2 SVGIG (reference sequence). This CDR3 has 14 amino acids. This CDR3 reads CAWTGGSYNSPLHF. The CDR3 nucleotides read TGTGCCTGGACAGGGGGCTCCTATAATTCACCCCTCCACTTT.

The V and J genes are TRBV7-8 and TRBJ1-1, with a possible D match to TRBD1 (5 bases). With 1 base removed from V and 1 base from J, the gap between germline ends came to 7 bases. The CDR3 is 14 residues long. CDR1 and CDR2 from the germline V gene are SGHVS and FQNEAQ. CDR3 protein: CASSLVGGNTEAFF. The CDR3 DNA reads as TGTGCCAGCAGCTTAGTGGGGGGGAACACTGAAGCTTTCTTT.

The chain combines TRBV30 with TRBJ2-1; TRBD1 aligns across 9 bases. CDR3 length: 15 amino acids. V trimming: 4 bases; J trimming: 3 bases; junction bases outside the gene matches: 7. Germline V gives CDR1 GTSNPN, CDR2 SVGIG (reference sequence). CDR3 sequence (DNA): TGTGCCTGGATGTTTCGGACAGGGGTCTACAATGAGCAGTTCTTC. Translation gives CAWMFRTGVYNEQFF.

The CDR3 spells CASSLAARRVSNEKLFF. CDR3 DNA: TGTGCCAGCAGCTTAGCTGCTAGGAGGGTCTCTAATGAAAAACTGTTTTTT. This rearrangement joins TRBV11-2 to TRBJ1-4; D unclear. V was pared by 1 base and J by 3 bases, with 15 bases between. The CDR3 is 17 amino acids. Germline V CDR1 and CDR2: SGHAT, FQNNGV.

The chain couples TRBV28 to TRBJ2-5; tentatively, D is TRBD1 (5 bases). Deletions cut 2 bases from V and 1 base from J, with 14 bases between. CDR3 size: 16 residues. CDR1 is MDHEN, CDR2 SYDVKM, per germline. In DNA, the CDR3 is TGTGCCAGCAGTTTAACGGACAAGGAAACCCAAGAGACCCAGTACTTC. It is translated as CASSLTDKETQETQYF.

This chain links TRBV9 with TRBJ2-7, with TRBD1 identical over 8 bases. V shed 3 bases, J shed 2 bases, and the junction held 4 bases outside the gene matches. CDR3 length: 14 amino acids. Germline V gene sequence: CDR1 SGDLS, CDR2 YYNGEE. The CDR3 sequence: CASSAGQETYEQYF. As DNA, the CDR3 is TGTGCCAGCAGCGCGGGACAGGAAACCTACGAGCAGTACTTC. The full variable domain, rest sourced from reference TRBV9 and TRBJ2-7, is DSGVTQTPKHLITATGQRVTLRCSPRSGDLSVYWYQQSLDQGLQFLIQYYNGEERAKGNILERFSAQQFPDLHSELNLSSLELGDSALYFCASSAGQETYEQYFGPGTRLTVT.

V is TRBV19 and J is TRBJ1-6; 7 bases are a match to TRBD1. The CDR3 is made up of 14 amino acids. The V segment lost 5 bases and the J segment 7 bases; nucleotides outside the gene matches: 5. Germline V gene data show CDR1 as LNHDA and CDR2 as SQIVND (reference sequence). This chain's CDR3 is CASSYGQANSPLHF. The CDR3 coding sequence is TGTGCCAGTAGTTATGGACAGGCCAATTCACCCCTCCACTTT.

This rearrangement joins TRBV29-1 to TRBJ2-3; D perhaps matches TRBD2 (6 bases). The V gene lost 3 bases and the J gene lost 7 bases, with 11 bases spanning the gap. In germline, CDR1 is SQVTM, CDR2 ANQGSEA. The CDR3 totals 12 residues. CDR3 nucleotide sequence: TGCAGCGTTGATGGAGGGGAATATACGCAGTATTTT. Protein sequence: CSVDGGEYTQYF.

CDR3 coding DNA: TGTGCCAGCAATTCCCTCTACGAGCAGTACTTC. This encodes CASNSLYEQYF. The chain links TRBV2 to TRBJ2-7, with D unresolved. Germline-derived CDR1 and CDR2 are SNHLY and FYNNEI. The V and J ends lost 7 bases and 3 bases respectively, with 7 bases between them. This CDR3 comprises 11 residues.

This clone was picked up a small number of times. The rearrangement uses TRBV28 and TRBJ2-1, with D perhaps TRBD2 (6 bases). The CDR3 runs 11 residues. Trimming left V 3 bases short and J 15 bases short, with 12 bases between. Germline CDR1 is MDHEN and CDR2 is SYDVKM. This chain's CDR3 is CASSFLGGRFF. The CDR3, as DNA: TGTGCCAGCAGTTTTCTGGGAGGTCGGTTCTTC.

This clone was seen only once. The chain carries TRBV5-6 and TRBJ2-1; maybe TRBD2 (6 bases). This CDR3 has 17 residues. Germline V gene data show CDR1 as SGHDT and CDR2 as YYEEEE. The V and J ends lost 3 bases and 0 bases respectively, with 16 bases between them. CDR3: CASSSPHLGGSYNEQFF. The CDR3 DNA reads as TGTGCCAGCAGCTCTCCCCACCTGGGGGGCTCCTACAATGAGCAGTTCTTC.

The V gene is TRBV5-1, the J gene TRBJ2-7; 9 bases are a match to TRBD2. V was clipped by 4 bases and J by 1 base; unmatched bases: 12. The CDR3 runs to 17 residues. Germline V gives CDR1 SGHRS, CDR2 YFSETQ. The CDR3 DNA reads as TGCGCCAGCAGCCCATTACCCCATAGCGGGGGTTCCTACGAGCAGTACTTC. Residues: CASSPLPHSGGSYEQYF.

V and J are TRBV19 and TRBJ2-1; D may be TRBD2 (6 bases). The length of the CDR3 is 16 residues. Germline V gives CDR1 LNHDA, CDR2 SQIVND (reference sequence). The germline V and J ends were trimmed by 0 bases and 3 bases, with 12 bases remaining between them. The CDR3 here is CASSIDGSPYYNEQFF. DNA of the CDR3: TGTGCCAGTAGTATAGACGGGAGCCCATACTACAATGAGCAGTTCTTC.

The chain links TRBV4-3 to TRBJ2-1, with 9 bases that match TRBD2. Looked up from germline, CDR1 is LGHNA and CDR2 is YSLEER. The CDR3 loop spans 15 amino acids. Trimming took 3 bases from V and 6 from J; bases not matched to a gene: 6. CDR3 coding DNA: TGCGCCAGCAGCCAGCTAGCGGGATGCCCCAATGAGCAGTTCTTC. The encoded protein is CASSQLAGCPNEQFF.

This clone is a singleton in its sample. The chain couples TRBV28 to TRBJ2-7; tentative D call: TRBD2 (7 bases). Between the trimmed V and J ends, which lost 5 bases and 3 bases, there was a span of 20 bases. The CDR3 has 16 residues. The V gene's germline CDR1 is MDHEN and CDR2 SYDVKM. The chain's CDR3 is CASSTGPGWEGYEQYF. As DNA, the CDR3 is TGTGCCAGCAGTACAGGGCCCGGCTGGGAGGGCTACGAGCAGTACTTC.

The rearrangement joins TRBV25-1 to TRBJ1-1; no definite D call. CDR3 length: 13 amino acids. V shed 1 base and J shed 10 bases, with 13 bases lying between them. Germline V gene sequence: CDR1 MGHDK, CDR2 SYGVNS. CDR3 DNA: TGTGCCAGCAGTGAATTAAGCGGTTCGGGAGCTTTCTTT. The encoded protein is CASSELSGSGAFF. Combining the CDR3 with reference TRBV25-1 and TRBJ1-1 gives the whole variable domain EADIYQTPRYLVIGTGKKITLECSQTMGHDKMYWYQQDPGMELHLIHYSYGVNSTEKGDLSSESTVSRIRTEHFPLTLESARPSHTSQYLCASSELSGSGAFFGQGTRLTVV.

V usage is TRBV18 and J usage is TRBJ2-5, with 7 nucleotides matching TRBD2. The assigned J gene may be wrong: the sequence end matches TRBJ2-7 better. The CDR3 is 15 residues long. Germline loops: CDR1 KGHSH, CDR2 LQKENI. The CDR3 protein is CASSRRTSVRYEQYF. The CDR3 DNA sequence: TGTGCCAGCTCACGAAGGACTAGTGTTCGCTACGAGCAGTACTTC.

The J gene is TRBJ1-6, the V gene TRBV7-6; 10 bases align to TRBD1. The CDR3 spans 17 residues. V lost 1 base to trimming and J lost 10 bases; unmatched junction nucleotides: 10. The germline CDR1 and CDR2 sequences are SGHVS and FNYEAQ. The CDR3 loop reads CASSLGYDGTGDSPLHF. The CDR3 DNA is TGTGCCAGCAGCTTAGGATACGATGGGACAGGGGACTCACCCCTCCACTTT.